One sample yielded the 25 T cell receptor beta chains listed below, sequenced in a study of T-cell reconstitution after alpha-beta-depleted transplantation in children. Construction of the TCRbeta library involved unique molecular identifiers. Via MiXCR, TCRdb re-called the PCR reads, giving one row per CDR3 protein. The sample records fewer than 120,000 distinct CDR3 sequences, 9% to 12% being singletons. Sequences were derived from PBMCs from the stem cell graft donor, sampled from the stem cell graft. The receptors originated from a human donor who donated a stem cell graft to a child with acute lymphoblastic leukemia.

This clonotype was seen ten or more times. The chain joins TRBV21-1 to TRBJ2-7. TRBV21-1 is listed as a pseudogene. The CDR3 covers 11 residues. The CDR3, as DNA: TGTGCCAGCAGCAAAATATGCGAGCAGTACTTC. This encodes CASSKICEQYF.

In its sample, this clonotype was seen many times. This chain joins TRBV6-5 and TRBJ2-2; D unclear. Trimming took 0 bases from V and 1 from J, leaving 0 bases between them. Germline-derived CDR1 and CDR2 are MNHEY and SVGAGI. The CDR3 contains 13 residues. Written as DNA, the CDR3 is TGTGCCAGCAGTTACTCGAACACCGGGGAGCTGTTTTTT. As protein: CASSYSNTGELFF.

This clonotype has just one count. With a much larger clone just one base away, this may be a read error. This chain uses TRBV29-1 with TRBJ2-7; the match to TRBD1 covers 8 bases. Germline loops: CDR1 SQVTM, CDR2 ANQGSEA. After removal of 8 bases from V and 4 bases from J, the junction contained 4 bases not matched to a gene. The CDR3 totals 11 residues. CDR3 DNA: TGCAGCCTTCGGACAGGGTACGAGCAGTACTTC. Translating it yields CSLRTGYEQYF.

This clonotype showed up many times. J is TRBJ1-6 and V is TRBV5-1, with 8 positions matching TRBD1. Germline assignment: CDR1 SGHRS and CDR2 YFSETQ. V was clipped by 4 bases and J by 7 bases; unmatched bases: 7. This CDR3 region has 15 residues. The CDR3 here is CASSIDRGSNSPLHF. DNA for the CDR3: TGCGCCAGCAGCATAGACAGGGGTTCCAATTCACCCCTCCACTTT. The full variable domain, with the rest looked up from reference TRBV5-1 and TRBJ1-6, is KAGVTQTPRYLIKTRGQQVTLSCSPISGHRSVSWYQQTPGQGLQFLFEYFSETQRNKGNFPGRFSGRQFSNSRSEMNVSTLELGDSALYLCASSIDRGSNSPLHFGNGTRLTVT.

V usage is TRBV20-1 and J usage is TRBJ2-7; 9 nucleotides agree with TRBD1. V lost 1 base to trimming and J lost 3 bases; unmatched junction nucleotides: 13. The CDR3 totals 17 residues. CDR1 DFQATT and CDR2 SNEGSKA come from the germline V gene (reference sequence). In nucleotides, the CDR3 is TGCAGTGCTAGAGGGGGGCTCGGGGGGACAGGGAACTACGAGCAGTACTTC. It is translated as CSARGGLGGTGNYEQYF.

This clonotype was detected ten times or more. The V call is TRBV9, the J call TRBJ1-2, with TRBD1 as a possible D gene (5 bases). The germline V and J ends were trimmed by 1 base and 2 bases, with 15 bases remaining between them. Germline lookup yields CDR1 SGDLS and CDR2 YYNGEE. This CDR3 spans 16 amino acids. DNA for the CDR3: TGTGCCAGCAGCGTAACCGGCAGGGCACGGAACTATGGCTACACCTTC. This translates into CASSVTGRARNYGYTF.

This clonotype was found many times. The chain links TRBV16 to TRBJ1-2; D might be TRBD1 (5 bases). The CDR3 length is 15 residues. Trimming stripped 4 bases from V and 5 bases from J, with 17 bases between. Germline CDR1 is KGHSY and CDR2 is FQNENV. In nucleotides, the CDR3 is TGTGCCAGCAGCCCCATCGGAGGCAGGGCGTATGGCTACACCTTC. Its protein is CASSPIGGRAYGYTF.

This clonotype was recorded at least ten times. The chain has TRBV6-5 and TRBJ1-2; TRBD1 agrees at 12 bases. This CDR3 region has 15 residues. V lost 4 bases, J lost 8 bases, and 8 bases stayed unmatched. Germline CDR1 MNHEY, CDR2 SVGAGI. Here the CDR3 DNA reads TGTGCCAGCAGTTCGCCGGGACAGGGGGCTCGGGGCTACACCTTC. It encodes CASSSPGQGARGYTF.

This clonotype occurred many times. The CDR3 loop is CASSPSPDSPNTEAFF. The CDR3 bases are TGTGCCAGCAGCCCCTCCCCGGACAGCCCGAACACTGAAGCTTTCTTT. The V gene is TRBV5-5, the J gene TRBJ1-1; D is possibly TRBD1 (6 bases). The germline gives CDR1 SGHKS, CDR2 YYEKEE (reference sequence). Trimming left V 4 bases short and J 1 base short, with 17 bases between. CDR3 length: 16 amino acids.

With regard to this clonotype: A much larger clonotype is one base distant, so this may be a read error. The chain has TRBV5-6 and TRBJ2-1; D remains unclear. Trimming left V 4 bases short and J 6 bases short, with 11 bases between. The CDR3 totals 13 residues. The V gene's germline CDR1 is SGHDT and CDR2 YYEEEE. As DNA, the CDR3 is TGTGCCAGCAGCCTACCAGGATGCAATGAGCAGTTCTTC. Translation gives CASSLPGCNEQFF.

Ten or more counts support this clonotype. This chain joins TRBV20-1 and TRBJ2-1; weak D call: TRBD2 (5 bases). CDR1 DFQATT and CDR2 SNEGSKA come from the germline V gene (reference sequence). Trimming removed 6 bases at V and 1 base at J, with 19 bases between. The CDR3 contains 16 residues. CDR3 nucleotide sequence: TGCAGTGCCCTTACTCCGGGGATCCCTTCCTACAATGAGCAGTTCTTC. Translation: CSALTPGIPSYNEQFF.

This clonotype was seen many times. The CDR3 DNA sequence: TGTGCCAGCAGTTTCCCTTCTACAGGGGACTCGTACCAAGAGACCCAGTACTTC. Protein sequence: CASSFPSTGDSYQETQYF. V is TRBV28 and J is TRBJ2-5; D perhaps matches TRBD1 (7 bases). This CDR3 spans 18 amino acids. Germline CDR1 reads MDHEN; CDR2 reads SYDVKM. V shed 3 bases and J shed 0 bases, with 20 bases lying between them.

This clonotype was recorded a few times. The genes are TRBV18 and TRBJ2-3, with D possibly matching TRBD1 (5 bases). From germline, CDR1 is KGHSH and CDR2 LQKENI. The CDR3 sequence is 12 residues long. Deletions cut 6 bases from V and 3 bases from J, with 7 bases between. In DNA form, the CDR3 reads TGTGCCAGCTCCCGACAGACAGATACGCAGTATTTT. Protein sequence: CASSRQTDTQYF. Supplemented by reference TRBV18 and TRBJ2-3, the full variable domain reads NAGVMQNPRHLVRRRGQEARLRCSPMKGHSHVYWYRQLPEEGLKFMVYLQKENIIDESGMPKERFSAEFPKEGPSILRIQQVVRGDSAAYFCASSRQTDTQYFGPGTRLTVL.

This clonotype was recorded many times. The V call is TRBV5-1, the J call TRBJ1-2; the match to TRBD1 covers 7 bases. Germline trimming cut 2 bases from V and 8 bases from J; bases unmatched to any gene: 6. CDR3 length: 13 amino acids. Germline-derived CDR1 and CDR2 are SGHRS and YFSETQ. This CDR3 is CASSFLTGRGYTF. The CDR3 DNA reads TGCGCCAGCAGCTTTCTGACAGGGCGCGGCTACACCTTC.

In this sample, this clonotype turned up many times. The rearrangement joins TRBV18 to TRBJ2-7; D not resolved. Between the trimmed V and J ends, which lost 2 bases and 0 bases, there was a span of 8 bases. CDR1 is KGHSH and CDR2 is LQKENI in the germline V gene. The CDR3 runs to 14 residues. The CDR3 here is CASSPTASSYEQYF. CDR3 nucleotides: TGTGCCAGCTCACCAACTGCTTCCTCCTACGAGCAGTACTTC.

This clonotype was observed at least ten times. The chain employs TRBV7-6 and TRBJ1-6; TRBD1 is a possible D gene (5 bases). CDR3 length: 15 amino acids. Trimming removed 0 bases from V and 8 bases from J, with 11 bases in between. Germline V gives CDR1 SGHVS, CDR2 FNYEAQ. CDR3 coding DNA: TGTGCCAGCAGCTTAGCGACCGGGGCTGATTCACCCCTCCACTTT. The encoded protein is CASSLATGADSPLHF.

This clonotype came up a few times. The J gene is TRBJ2-1, the V gene TRBV18; 7 bases match TRBD2. J lost 9 bases, V lost 1 base, and 0 bases had no gene match. This CDR3 is built from 12 residues. From germline, CDR1 is KGHSH and CDR2 LQKENI. CDR3 sequence (DNA): TGTGCCAGCTCACCACTAGCGGGTGAGCAGTTCTTC. Translating it yields CASSPLAGEQFF. Using reference TRBV18 and TRBJ2-1 for the parts outside the CDR3, the full variable domain is NAGVMQNPRHLVRRRGQEARLRCSPMKGHSHVYWYRQLPEEGLKFMVYLQKENIIDESGMPKERFSAEFPKEGPSILRIQQVVRGDSAAYFCASSPLAGEQFFGPGTRLTVL.

This clonotype was found many times. The rearrangement joins TRBV25-1 to TRBJ2-7, with TRBD1 as a possible D gene (6 bases). V lost 1 base and J 4 bases, leaving 17 bases between the germline ends. Germline loops: CDR1 MGHDK, CDR2 SYGVNS. This CDR3 comprises 16 residues. The CDR3 loop is CASSESVGTRTYEQYF. CDR3 coding DNA: TGTGCCAGCAGTGAATCTGTCGGGACAAGGACTTACGAGCAGTACTTC.

This clonotype was observed many times. The rearrangement links TRBV10-3 to TRBJ1-6, with 8 bases lining up with TRBD1. After removal of 6 bases from V and 5 bases from J, the junction contained 6 bases not matched to a gene. The CDR3 loop spans 15 amino acids. Germline V gene data show CDR1 as ENHRY and CDR2 as SYGVKD. The CDR3 bases are TGTGCCATCAGGGGACAGGTCACCGATAATTCACCCCTCCACTTT. It encodes CAIRGQVTDNSPLHF.

This clonotype was detected many times. The gene calls are TRBV12-3 or TRBV12-4 and TRBJ1-6; possible D gene TRBD1, 5 bases. V was cut by 6 bases and J by 4 bases, with 13 bases left in between. This CDR3 contains 15 residues. CDR3 nucleotide sequence: TGTGCCAGCAGGTTGGCAGGGTTGTATAATTCACCCCTCCACTTT. Translating gives CASRLAGLYNSPLHF.

In this sample, this clonotype turned up many times. The CDR3 DNA sequence: TGCGCCAGCAGCCAAGTTGGGAAGATCGATACGCAGTATTTT. This sequence encodes CASSQVGKIDTQYF. The chain links TRBV4-3 to TRBJ2-3, with D unresolved. Germline CDR1 and CDR2: LGHNA and YSLEER. The germline V and J ends were trimmed by 1 base and 6 bases, with 11 bases remaining between them. The CDR3 is made up of 14 amino acids.

In its sample, this clonotype was seen many times. The chain joins TRBV18 to TRBJ2-7; D gene unclear. The V gene lost 1 base and the J gene lost 2 bases, with 6 bases spanning the gap. This CDR3 region has 13 residues. The germline CDR1 and CDR2 sequences are KGHSH and LQKENI. CDR3 bases: TGTGCCAGCTCACCACAAACCGCCTACGAGCAGTACTTC. Translated, it gives CASSPQTAYEQYF. The full variable domain, rest sourced from reference TRBV18 and TRBJ2-7, is NAGVMQNPRHLVRRRGQEARLRCSPMKGHSHVYWYRQLPEEGLKFMVYLQKENIIDESGMPKERFSAEFPKEGPSILRIQQVVRGDSAAYFCASSPQTAYEQYFGPGTRLTVT.

A single count supports this clonotype. This clone may be a read error of a much larger clone one base away. The chain combines TRBV27 with TRBJ1-1; TRBD1 aligns across 7 bases. Germline CDR1 MNHEY, CDR2 SMNVEV (reference sequence). The length of the CDR3 is 14 residues. In DNA, the CDR3 is TGTGCCAGCACCCAAAGGCAGGGGGGCACTGAACCTTTCTTT. This encodes CASTQRQGGTEPFF.

This clonotype was observed many times. This chain uses TRBV5-1 with TRBJ2-2; 9 nucleotides line up with TRBD2. CDR1 is SGHRS and CDR2 is YFSETQ in the germline V gene. V shed 3 bases and J 3 bases; nucleotides not matched to a gene: 12. CDR3 length equals 18 residues. The CDR3 DNA is TGCGCCAGCAGCTACATCATGGGACTAGCAAGAGACACCGGGGAGCTGTTTTTT. Amino acids: CASSYIMGLARDTGELFF. The whole variable domain, filled in from reference TRBV5-1 and TRBJ2-2, reads KAGVTQTPRYLIKTRGQQVTLSCSPISGHRSVSWYQQTPGQGLQFLFEYFSETQRNKGNFPGRFSGRQFSNSRSEMNVSTLELGDSALYLCASSYIMGLARDTGELFFGEGSRLTVL.

V is TRBV5-1 and J is TRBJ2-7; D gene uncertain. Trimming took 0 bases from V and 4 from J, leaving 11 bases between them. From germline, CDR1 is SGHRS and CDR2 YFSETQ. The length of the CDR3 is 14 residues. The CDR3 DNA is TGCGCCAGCAGCTTGGCGGTAGGGTCGTACGAGCAGTACTTC. As protein: CASSLAVGSYEQYF.